These 4 T cell receptor beta chains were all obtained from the same sample, sequenced in a study of pediatric ulcerative colitis. Assay used: immunoSEQ multiplex PCR; TCRdb lists only in-frame clones, some missing. In the table there are 60,000 to 75,000 clones, 77% of which are singletons. The specimen sequenced was blood. Every receptor here comes from a boy under 18 with moderate ulcerative colitis.

This chain links TRBV29-1 with TRBJ2-6, with D uncertain. The CDR3 spans 12 residues. Per germline, CDR1 SQVTM and CDR2 ANQGSEA. With 5 bases removed from V and 0 bases from J, the gap between germline ends came to 2 bases. As DNA, the CDR3 is TGCAGCGTTTTCTCTGGGGCCAACGTCCTGACTTTC. Translating it yields CSVFSGANVLTF.

The gene calls are TRBV5-6 and TRBJ2-1, with 8 bases aligning to TRBD1. From germline, CDR1 is SGHDT and CDR2 YYEEEE. This CDR3 comprises 15 residues. The ends lost 4 bases at V and 0 bases at J; junction bases unmatched: 3. The CDR3: CASSGTGGSYNEQFF. The CDR3 DNA sequence: TGTGCCAGCAGCGGCACAGGGGGCTCCTACAATGAGCAGTTCTTC.

The chain employs TRBV5-6 and TRBJ2-1; D is perhaps TRBD1 (6 bases). V was trimmed by 2 bases and J by 9 bases, leaving 15 bases between them. In germline, CDR1 is SGHDT, CDR2 YYEEEE. The CDR3 is 14 amino acids. CDR3 in amino acids: CASSLGNRAPEQFF. The CDR3 coding sequence is TGTGCCAGCAGCTTAGGGAACAGGGCCCCTGAGCAGTTCTTC. The whole variable domain, remainder taken from reference TRBV5-6 and TRBJ2-1, is DAGVTQSPTHLIKTRGQQVTLRCSPKSGHDTVSWYQQALGQGPQFIFQYYEEEERQRGNFPDRFSGHQFPNYSSELNVNALLLGDSALYLCASSLGNRAPEQFFGPGTRLTVL.

V usage is TRBV4-2 and J usage is TRBJ2-7; no reliable D call. Germline V gives CDR1 LGHNA, CDR2 YNFKEQ. The V end was cut by 1 base, the J end by 1 base, with 8 bases between. This CDR3 comprises 14 residues. The CDR3 loop reads CASSQGQQSYEQYF. The CDR3 DNA reads as TGTGCCAGCAGCCAAGGGCAACAGTCCTACGAGCAGTACTTC.